Listed here are 27 T cell receptor beta chains from one sample, sequenced in a study of T cells in Graves' hyperthyroidism and ophthalmopathy. TCR beta CDR3 region amplification was performed from RNA transcripts. The HTBI primer set served for first-round RT-PCR of the TCR CDR3. TCRdb re-called the multiplex PCR reads with MiXCR, one entry per CDR3 protein. The profile shows under 450,000 distinct CDR3 sequences, roughly 14% of them singletons. Sequenced input: blood. The receptors here all came from a man younger than 45 with Graves' hyperthyroidism that later progressed to Graves' ophthalmopathy.

In this sample, this clonotype turned up many times. The chain couples TRBV7-9 to TRBJ1-2, with D perhaps TRBD1 (6 bases). The CDR3 runs to 15 residues. V was shortened by 1 base and J by 8 bases, with 17 bases between the two germline ends. Looked up from germline, CDR1 is SEHNR and CDR2 is FQNEAQ (reference sequence). CDR3 in amino acids: CASSLGVSGVGGYTF. The CDR3 coding sequence is TGTGCCAGCAGCTTAGGGGTCTCAGGGGTTGGGGGCTACACCTTC.

This clonotype was observed a few times. The V and J genes are TRBV20-1 and TRBJ2-5; tentative D call: TRBD1 (6 bases). The germline V gene has CDR1 DFQATT and CDR2 SNEGSKA (reference sequence). Trimming pared 3 bases from V and 0 bases from J, leaving 11 bases between. CDR3 length: 14 amino acids. The CDR3 sequence is CSASRGGNQETQYF. The CDR3, as DNA: TGCAGTGCTAGTAGAGGGGGAAACCAAGAGACCCAGTACTTC.

This clonotype was seen many times. This sequence joins TRBV20-1 and TRBJ1-1; D call uncertain. Germline V gene data show CDR1 as DFQATT and CDR2 as SNEGSKA (reference sequence). Trimming left V 2 bases short and J 1 base short, with 5 bases between. CDR3 length: 12 residues. The CDR3 region is CSARPQNTEAFF. The CDR3 region has the DNA TGCAGTGCTAGACCACAGAACACTGAAGCTTTCTTT.

This clonotype occurred many times. The genes are TRBV7-3 and TRBJ2-2; no definite D call. This CDR3 is 14 amino acids long. Germline CDR1 reads SGHTA; CDR2 reads FQGTGA. Trimming cost V 2 bases and J 6 bases, with 10 bases left between them. The CDR3 is CASSLVQVSGELFF. CDR3 DNA: TGTGCCAGCAGCTTAGTCCAGGTCTCCGGGGAGCTGTTTTTT.

V usage is TRBV24-1 and J usage is TRBJ1-5; TRBD1 aligns across 9 bases. The CDR3 has 16 residues. Trimming removed 5 bases from V and 1 base from J; junction bases left unmatched: 5. Per the germline V gene, CDR1 is KGHDR and CDR2 is SFDVKD. For the CDR3, the DNA is TGTGCCACCAGTGGCGGACAGGGGTCCAGCAATCAGCCCCAGCATTTT. It encodes CATSGGQGSSNQPQHF.

This clonotype was seen many times. The J gene is TRBJ1-5, the V gene TRBV6-1, with 10 bases identical to TRBD1. This CDR3 has 13 amino acids. CDR1 and CDR2 from the germline V gene are MNHNS and SASEGT. J lost 6 bases, V lost 8 bases, and 4 bases had no gene match. CDR3 residues: CASSGTGVQPQHF. CDR3 bases: TGTGCCAGCTCCGGGACAGGGGTTCAGCCCCAGCATTTT.

The sample holds many counts of this clonotype. The V call is TRBV5-6, the J call TRBJ1-1; D unresolved. The CDR3 is 13 amino acids. Per germline, CDR1 SGHDT and CDR2 YYEEEE. The germline V and J ends were trimmed by 0 bases and 7 bases, with 10 bases remaining between them. The CDR3 sequence is CASSLGLSLEAFF. The CDR3 DNA follows: TGTGCCAGCAGCTTGGGGCTAAGCCTTGAAGCTTTCTTT.

This clonotype was recorded at least ten times. The CDR3 DNA reads TGTGCCAGCAGTGAGAAAGGGACTCCTTCCTGGGATACGCAGTATTTT. Translation: CASSEKGTPSWDTQYF. The chain combines TRBV2 with TRBJ2-3, with D perhaps matching TRBD2 (6 bases). CDR1 and CDR2 (germline): SNHLY, FYNNEI. V dropped 3 bases and J dropped 6 bases, with 19 bases sitting between them. CDR3 size: 16 residues.

This clonotype was counted many times. The chain joins TRBV30 to TRBJ1-1, with a possible D match to TRBD1 (5 bases). The V and J ends lost 3 bases and 1 base respectively, with 12 bases between them. CDR1 is GTSNPN and CDR2 is SVGIG in the germline V gene (reference sequence). This CDR3 spans 14 amino acids. CDR3: CAWSYGAPNTEAFF. The CDR3 coding sequence is TGTGCCTGGAGCTATGGGGCACCGAACACTGAAGCTTTCTTT.

This clonotype was seen only a few times. The V and J genes are TRBV9 and TRBJ2-1; perhaps TRBD2 as D (6 bases). Trimming removed 2 bases at V and 9 bases at J, with 18 bases between. Germline V CDR1 and CDR2: SGDLS, YYNGEE. This CDR3 has 15 residues. CDR3 bases: TGTGCCAGCAGCGTGGAGGGCTCGGGAACAGTTGAGCAGTTCTTC. Translating gives CASSVEGSGTVEQFF.

The table lists this clonotype with many counts. The genes are TRBV2 and TRBJ2-5, with D possibly being TRBD2 (5 bases). The V end was cut by 6 bases, the J end by 5 bases, with 16 bases between. Germline values: CDR1 SNHLY, CDR2 FYNNEI. The CDR3 extends over 14 amino acids. DNA of the CDR3: TGTGCCAGCAGAAGACAAGGGCCGGGGGAGACCCAGTACTTC. Translated: CASRRQGPGETQYF.

The V and J genes are TRBV12-3 or TRBV12-4 and TRBJ1-5; D gene unclear. The CDR3 is made up of 15 amino acids. The V end lost 8 bases, the J end lost 0 bases, and 14 bases lay between the germline ends. As DNA, the CDR3 is TGTGCCAGCGGTCAGGATCTTTATAGCAATCAGCCCCAGCATTTT. This codes for CASGQDLYSNQPQHF.

There are many counts of this clonotype. This rearrangement joins TRBV3-1 to TRBJ2-7; D gene uncertain. The germline CDR1 and CDR2 sequences are LGHDT and YNNKEL (reference sequence). The CDR3 totals 12 residues. The V gene lost 6 bases and the J gene lost 3 bases, with 9 bases spanning the gap. The DNA for the CDR3 is TGTGCCAGCAGTCGGTCAGGCTACGAGCAGTACTTC. Translated, it gives CASSRSGYEQYF.

This clonotype was recorded at least ten times. The gene calls are TRBV12-3 or TRBV12-4 and TRBJ1-5, with TRBD1 matching over 8 bases. Trimming at V came to 6 bases and at J to 1 base, leaving 5 bases not matched to a gene. This CDR3 has 15 amino acids. This CDR3 reads CASSHRGVSNQPQHF. CDR3 nucleotides: TGTGCCAGCAGCCACAGGGGGGTCAGCAATCAGCCCCAGCATTTT.

This clonotype was detected many times. V and J are TRBV27 and TRBJ1-2; D is unclear. Germline V gene sequence: CDR1 MNHEY, CDR2 SMNVEV (reference sequence). V lost 6 bases and J lost 7, with 18 bases in between. The CDR3 extends over 14 amino acids. CDR3 protein: CASSPIWRVRGYTF. CDR3 bases: TGTGCCAGCAGCCCCATCTGGAGGGTTCGTGGCTACACCTTC.

This clonotype was seen a few times. The chain links TRBV18 to TRBJ1-2; D is ambiguous. The V gene's germline CDR1 is KGHSH and CDR2 LQKENI. V was clipped by 2 bases and J by 2 bases, with 6 bases between them. The CDR3 spans 13 residues. CDR3 in DNA: TGTGCCAGCTCACCAGTAGAGAACTATGGCTACACCTTC. Amino acids: CASSPVENYGYTF. The whole variable domain, remainder taken from reference TRBV18 and TRBJ1-2, is NAGVMQNPRHLVRRRGQEARLRCSPMKGHSHVYWYRQLPEEGLKFMVYLQKENIIDESGMPKERFSAEFPKEGPSILRIQQVVRGDSAAYFCASSPVENYGYTFGSGTRLTVV.

Concerning this clonotype itself: A much larger clone lies one base from this, so it may be a read error. This chain connects TRBV20-1 to TRBJ2-3; 10 nucleotides agree with TRBD2. CDR3 length equals 16 residues. Germline CDR1 DFQATT, CDR2 SNEGSKA (reference sequence). This chain's CDR3 is CSAREERGGITDTLYF. The CDR3 bases are TGCAGTGCTAGAGAGGAGCGGGGGGGCATCACAGATACGCTGTATTTT.

The CDR3 nucleotides are TGTGCCAGCAGCCAATCCCGAAAGTTCAATGAGCAGTTCTTC. This encodes CASSQSRKFNEQFF. V gene TRBV3-1 combines with J gene TRBJ2-1, with D uncertain. Trimming took off 2 bases at V and 6 bases at J, with 11 bases between the two ends. The germline V gene encodes CDR1 LGHDT and CDR2 YNNKEL (reference sequence). The CDR3 spans 14 residues.

This clonotype has ten or more counts. The gene calls are TRBV6-2 or TRBV6-3 and TRBJ2-2, with 8 bases identical to TRBD1. Germline CDR1 and CDR2: MNHEY and SVGEGT. The ends lost 5 bases at V and 4 bases at J; junction bases unmatched: 9. The CDR3 contains 16 residues. The CDR3 nucleotides read TGTGCCAGCAGTCACGGACAGGGCATAGGCACCGGGGAGCTGTTTTTT. Translating gives CASSHGQGIGTGELFF.

A few counts support this clonotype. The chain uses TRBV20-1 and TRBJ2-3; maybe TRBD2 (6 bases). CDR3 size: 17 residues. Germline CDR1 is DFQATT and CDR2 is SNEGSKA (reference sequence). Between the trimmed V and J ends, which lost 0 bases and 0 bases, there was a span of 16 bases. The chain's CDR3 is CSARDRGGATSTDTQYF. The CDR3 DNA reads as TGCAGTGCTAGAGATCGTGGCGGGGCAACAAGCACAGATACGCAGTATTTT.

This rearrangement joins TRBV20-1 to TRBJ2-1; D may be TRBD1 (5 bases). Germline V gene data show CDR1 as DFQATT and CDR2 as SNEGSKA (reference sequence). V lost 1 base and J lost 4, with 14 bases in between. This CDR3 is built from 15 residues. This CDR3 reads CSARGSQGKYNEQFF. The CDR3 DNA is TGCAGTGCTAGAGGCTCTCAGGGAAAATACAATGAGCAGTTCTTC.

Comments on this clonotype: Being one base from a much bigger clone, this may be a read error. The conserved phenylalanine or tryptophan normally closing the CDR3 is absent here, so this likely arose from a read error. The chain employs TRBV6-5 and TRBJ2-7, with D perhaps TRBD1 (6 bases). V was clipped by 2 bases and J by 2 bases, with 13 bases between them. This CDR3 contains 15 residues. Germline assignment: CDR1 MNHEY and CDR2 SVGAGI. The CDR3 spells CASSYRTGSTYEQYL. The CDR3 DNA reads as TGTGCCAGCAGTTACCGTACAGGGTCTACCTACGAGCAGTACCTC.

The chain is built from TRBV29-1 and TRBJ1-2; a possible D gene is TRBD1 (5 bases). The CDR3 has 14 residues. CDR1 and CDR2 (germline): SQVTM, ANQGSEA. The V end lost 7 bases, the J end lost 3 bases, and 18 bases lay between the germline ends. The CDR3 sequence: CSAKNPGRYYGYTF. The CDR3 DNA follows: TGCAGCGCGAAAAACCCGGGACGGTACTATGGCTACACCTTC. The whole variable domain, remainder taken from reference TRBV29-1 and TRBJ1-2, is SAVISQKPSRDICQRGTSLTIQCQVDSQVTMMFWYRQQPGQSLTLIATANQGSEATYESGFVIDKFPISRPNLTFSTLTVSNMSPEDSSIYLCSAKNPGRYYGYTFGSGTRLTVV.

This clonotype came up many times. The rearrangement links TRBV20-1 to TRBJ2-7; TRBD2 agrees at 7 bases. The CDR3 spans 18 residues. Germline loops: CDR1 DFQATT, CDR2 SNEGSKA (reference sequence). Trimming took 6 bases from V and 3 from J; bases not matched to a gene: 23. The CDR3 bases are TGCAGTGCCCCCGGACTAGAATACGCTAATTCCCCCCTCTACGAGCAGTACTTC. It encodes CSAPGLEYANSPLYEQYF.

The chain recombines TRBV5-1 with TRBJ2-1; D could derive from TRBD1 or TRBD2 (5 bases each). The germline V and J ends were trimmed by 0 bases and 3 bases, with 16 bases remaining between them. Germline CDR1 reads SGHRS; CDR2 reads YFSETQ. This CDR3 region has 17 residues. For the CDR3, the DNA is TGCGCCAGCAGCTTGGCCCCCACGGGGCAGGGCTACAATGAGCAGTTCTTC. Its protein product is CASSLAPTGQGYNEQFF.

Worth noting for this clonotype: A much larger clone lies a single base off, so this may be a read error. V gene TRBV6-1 combines with J gene TRBJ1-1; 11 bases are a match to TRBD1. There are 15 residues in the CDR3. Looked up from germline, CDR1 is MNHNS and CDR2 is SASEGT. Unmatched junction bases numbered 7, after V lost 7 bases and J lost 3 bases. The CDR3 here is CASMGQGGAYTEAFF. CDR3 nucleotide sequence: TGTGCCAGCATGGGACAGGGGGGAGCGTACACTGAAGCTTTCTTT.

With regard to this clonotype: Just one base apart from a much larger clone, this may be a read error. The genes are TRBV2 and TRBJ2-3; a possible D gene is TRBD2 (7 bases). V was trimmed by 5 bases and J by 2 bases, leaving 20 bases between them. Per germline, CDR1 SNHLY and CDR2 FYNNEI. The CDR3 is made up of 17 amino acids. The CDR3 loop reads CASSSRTRGGPTDTQYF. CDR3 bases: TGTGCCAGCAGTTCCCGGACTAGAGGGGGGCCCACAGATACGCAGTATTTT.